This TCR beta chain was recovered during a study of T-cell reconstitution after alpha-beta-depleted transplantation in children. Unique molecular identifiers were used in preparing the TCRbeta library. MiXCR was run by TCRdb on the PCR reads, yielding one entry per CDR3 protein. The table lists fewer than 400,000 distinct CDR3 sequences, approximately 20% of them singletons, with about 10% in the top ten. This clonotype came up a few times. The CDR3 spans 14 residues. Germline V lookup: CDR1 SGDLS, CDR2 YYNGEE. The V end lost 0 bases, the J end lost 6 bases, and 13 bases lay between the germline ends.

The sample was PBMCs, mostly from graft donor cells, taken 180 days after TCRalphabeta/CD19-depleted stem cell transplant. The TCR sequence derives from a male patient younger than 18 who had a stem cell transplant for acute lymphoblastic leukemia, so the T cells may come from the graft donor. The chain uses TRBV9 and TRBJ2-7; D is ambiguous. The CDR3 region is CASSVVPFRGEQYF. The CDR3 nucleotides are TGTGCCAGCAGCGTAGTTCCCTTTCGTGGCGAGCAGTACTTC. Together with reference TRBV9 and TRBJ2-7, the CDR3 gives the full variable domain: DSGVTQTPKHLITATGQRVTLRCSPRSGDLSVYWYQQSLDQGLQFLIQYYNGEERAKGNILERFSAQQFPDLHSELNLSSLELGDSALYFCASSVVPFRGEQYFGPGTRLTVT.